The 9 T cell receptor beta chains given below trace back to one sample, sequenced in a study of blood T cell repertoires in COVID-19. Profiling relied on immunoSEQ multiplex PCR, and the TCRdb table lists in-frame clones only, not all of them. The sample shows over 150,000 clones, around 82% of them seen only once. Sequencing input: peripheral blood. The receptors shown here come from an elderly man with COVID-19, enrolled during active disease.

This sequence joins TRBV19 and TRBJ1-1, with 9 bases fitting TRBD1. V dropped 4 bases and J dropped 3; count of bases not matched to a gene: 6. CDR1 is LNHDA and CDR2 is SQIVND in the germline V gene (reference sequence). The CDR3 loop spans 15 amino acids. CDR3 nucleotides: TGTGCCAGTAGTAACAGGGGGCGCGCGGACACTGAAGCTTTCTTT. This gives the protein CASSNRGRADTEAFF.

CDR3 bases: TGTGCCAGCAGTCGGGAGGGACTTTACACCGGGGAGCTGTTTTTT. Protein sequence: CASSREGLYTGELFF. The rearrangement links TRBV6-6 to TRBJ2-2, with 8 nucleotides matching TRBD2. This CDR3 comprises 15 residues. CDR1 and CDR2 (germline): MNHNY, SVGAGI (reference sequence). J gave up 3 bases and V 5 bases, and 5 bases lay outside the gene matches.

The chain combines TRBV6-2 or TRBV6-3 with TRBJ2-5; 8 bases map to TRBD1. The J call may be wrong; the DNA end is better matched by TRBJ2-7. This CDR3 has 15 amino acids. The germline V gene encodes CDR1 MNHEY and CDR2 SVGEGT. CDR3 amino acids: CASSQGQGRDYEQYF. CDR3 sequence (DNA): TGTGCCAGCAGCCAAGGACAGGGCCGGGACTACGAGCAGTACTTC.

This chain uses TRBV5-4 with TRBJ2-3, with 9 bases that match TRBD2. Losses at the gene ends were 0 bases for V and 2 bases for J; bases not matched to a gene: 4. The CDR3 runs 16 residues. CDR1 SGHNT and CDR2 YYREEE come from the germline V gene (reference sequence). For the CDR3, the DNA is TGTGCCAGCAGCTTGGCGGTAGCGGGGGACACAGATACGCAGTATTTT. Residues: CASSLAVAGDTDTQYF.

The CDR3 reads CASSPFASGGAGNSPLHF. The CDR3 DNA reads as TGTGCCAGCTCACCATTCGCTTCAGGGGGCGCGGGTAATTCACCCCTCCACTTT. This rearrangement joins TRBV18 to TRBJ1-6; 8 bases line up with TRBD1. The CDR3 length is 18 residues. From germline, CDR1 is KGHSH and CDR2 LQKENI. V was clipped by 2 bases and J by 6 bases; unmatched bases: 12.

The V and J genes are TRBV28 and TRBJ1-5, with D unresolved. The germline V gene encodes CDR1 MDHEN and CDR2 SYDVKM. The CDR3 totals 11 residues. V gave up 2 bases and J gave up 9 bases, with 5 bases separating them. CDR3 in amino acids: CASSLGGPQHF. The CDR3 nucleotides read TGTGCCAGCAGTTTAGGAGGGCCCCAGCATTTT.

The rearrangement uses TRBV6-5 and TRBJ2-1; 7 positions match TRBD1. The V segment lost 4 bases and the J segment 10 bases; nucleotides outside the gene matches: 13. This CDR3 is 15 amino acids long. The germline gives CDR1 MNHEY, CDR2 SVGAGI. The CDR3 coding sequence is TGTGCCAGCAGTTCCCCGTGGCTACGAGGGGGCGAGCAGTTCTTC. Translating gives CASSSPWLRGGEQFF.

The chain uses TRBV28 and TRBJ2-1; 14 bases line up with TRBD2. The CDR3 spans 16 residues. The V gene end was trimmed by 7 bases and the J gene end by 4 bases; junction bases not matched to a gene: 6. Germline V gene sequence: CDR1 MDHEN, CDR2 SYDVKM. The CDR3 loop is CASTGTSGGLYNEQFF. CDR3 DNA: TGTGCCAGCACCGGGACTAGCGGGGGTCTGTACAATGAGCAGTTCTTC.

The chain combines TRBV5-5 with TRBJ1-6; 7 nucleotides match TRBD1. The CDR3 is 14 residues long. Germline CDR1 is SGHKS and CDR2 is YYEKEE (reference sequence). Losses at the gene ends were 2 bases for V and 13 bases for J; bases not matched to a gene: 9. This chain's CDR3 is CASSFGTAALPLHF. CDR3 bases: TGTGCCAGCAGCTTTGGGACAGCAGCATTGCCCCTCCACTTT.